A selection of T cell receptor beta chains follows, all from one sample in a study of Ad26.COV2.S vaccination and SARS-CoV-2 variants. Generated by immunoSEQ multiplex PCR, the TCRdb table keeps only in-frame clones and is missing some. The sample holds 300,000 to 350,000 clones, about 88% seen once. Sample: peripheral blood, taken in a trial of Ad26.COV2.S vaccine versus placebo. These receptors all stem from a person between 18 and 65 years old who received the Ad26.COV2.S COVID-19 vaccine or a placebo. The CDR3 runs from the conserved cysteine through the conserved F or W. D genes are given only for firm matches. Clone size appears in some rows only: once, few, many, or a class for an expanded clone.

j_call	d_call	clone_size	v_call	cdr3_aa	cdr3_nt
TRBJ2-1	-	-	TRBV19	CASSIGPGWGNNEQFF	TGTGCCAGTAGTATAGGTCCAGGGTGGGGAAACAATGAGCAGTTCTTC
TRBJ2-1	TRBD2	-	TRBV11-3	CASSLSGTGNEQFF	TGTGCCAGCAGCCTTAGCGGGACGGGCAATGAGCAGTTCTTC
TRBJ1-2	-	-	TRBV29-1	CSVDEQGPNYGYTF	TGCAGCGTTGACGAACAGGGTCCGAACTATGGCTACACCTTC
TRBJ2-5	-	-	TRBV28	CASTPGSKGTQYF	TGTGCCAGTACCCCCGGATCAAAAGGGACCCAGTACTTC
TRBJ1-4	-	-	TRBV11-3	CASSLSGHTSGTNEKLFF	TGTGCCAGCAGCCTCTCGGGACACACCTCGGGAACTAATGAAAAACTGTTTTTT
TRBJ1-6	TRBD1	-	TRBV6-4	CASSDLGQGNSPLHF	TGTGCCAGCAGTGACCTCGGACAGGGGAATTCACCCCTCCACTTT
TRBJ1-1	TRBD1	few	TRBV28	CASKGTGPNTEAFF	TGTGCCAGCAAGGGGACAGGGCCGAACACTGAAGCTTTCTTT
TRBJ2-7	-	once	TRBV11-2	CASSLSRLAGDEQYF	TGTGCCAGCAGCCTCTCTCGGCTAGCTGGAGACGAGCAGTACTTC
TRBJ1-3	-	few	TRBV7-2	CASSLRVSTGNTIYF	TGTGCCAGCAGCTTAAGGGTGTCTACCGGAAACACCATATATTTT
TRBJ1-5	TRBD1	-	TRBV28	CASSSPGTGFNQPQHF	TGTGCCAGCAGTTCCCCTGGGACAGGATTCAATCAGCCCCAGCATTTT
TRBJ1-4	-	-	TRBV7-2	CASRTRPGRAANEKLFF	TGTGCCAGCAGGACGCGCCCTGGACGAGCGGCTAATGAAAAACTGTTTTTT
TRBJ2-7	TRBD2	-	TRBV7-2	CASSSGLRLAGGPEQYF	TGTGCCAGCAGCTCGGGACTAAGACTAGCGGGAGGGCCCGAGCAGTACTTC
TRBJ2-1	-	-	TRBV7-6	CASSLARERYSYNEQFF	TGTGCCAGCAGCTTAGCCCGCGAGCGATACTCCTACAATGAGCAGTTCTTC
TRBJ2-3	-	-	TRBV18	CASSPPARPSTDTQYF	TGTGCCAGCTCACCTCCAGCGCGACCTAGCACAGATACGCAGTATTTT
TRBJ1-4	TRBD1	once	TRBV11-2	CASSPGGTTNEKLFF	TGTGCCAGCAGCCCAGGGGGGACAACTAATGAAAAACTGTTTTTT
TRBJ2-7	TRBD2	-	TRBV5-1	CASSFSSGGALSSYEQYF	TGCGCCAGCAGCTTCTCTAGCGGGGGGGCCCTTAGCTCCTACGAGCAGTACTTC
TRBJ2-3	-	-	TRBV7-2	CASSFRGSDTQYF	TGTGCCAGCAGCTTCAGGGGTTCAGATACGCAGTATTTT
TRBJ2-5	-	-	TRBV10-3	CAISEFGSQETQYF	TGTGCCATCAGTGAGTTCGGAAGCCAAGAGACCCAGTACTTC
TRBJ2-1	TRBD1	-	TRBV29-1	CSVVGQGYNEQFF	TGCAGCGTCGTTGGACAGGGTTACAATGAGCAGTTCTTC
TRBJ1-4	TRBD1	-	TRBV24-1	CATSDAGTADEKLFF	TGTGCCACCAGTGACGCCGGGACAGCCGATGAAAAACTGTTTTTT
TRBJ1-5	-	-	TRBV28	CASSSAGEGNQPQHF	TGTGCCAGCAGTTCGGCGGGGGAAGGGAATCAGCCCCAGCATTTT
TRBJ2-1	-	-	TRBV27	CASSFSYLRGNEQFF	TGTGCCAGCAGTTTCAGTTACCTAAGGGGGAATGAGCAGTTCTTC
TRBJ2-4	TRBD2	-	TRBV2	CASSPFSGSGKNIQYF	TGTGCCAGCAGCCCCTTTAGCGGGAGCGGCAAAAACATTCAGTACTTC
TRBJ1-4	-	once	TRBV6-1	CASSESRRGEKLFF	TGTGCCAGCAGTGAATCTCGGCGGGGTGAAAAACTGTTTTTT
TRBJ2-3	-	-	TRBV19	CASGRGPQDTQYF	TGTGCCAGTGGAAGAGGGCCCCAAGATACGCAGTATTTT
TRBJ2-7	TRBD1	-	TRBV30	CAWSTTGGDEQYF	TGTGCCTGGAGTACGACAGGGGGCGACGAGCAGTACTTC
TRBJ1-2	TRBD1	-	TRBV28	CASSEGQGYGYTF	TGTGCCAGCAGTGAGGGACAGGGGTATGGCTACACCTTC
TRBJ1-6	-	-	TRBV7-9	CAGRIGGNSPLHF	TGTGCTGGGAGGATCGGAGGAAATTCACCCCTCCACTTT
TRBJ1-3	-	-	TRBV11-2	CASSQTSTLITGNTIYF	TGTGCCAGCAGCCAGACTTCCACCCTAATCACTGGAAACACCATATATTTT
TRBJ2-1	TRBD2	once	TRBV4-2	CASSQGLAVYNEQFF	TGTGCCAGCAGCCAGGGACTAGCGGTCTACAATGAGCAGTTCTTC
TRBJ2-1	-	-	TRBV4-3	CASSQDWAVPYNEQFF	TGCGCCAGCAGCCAAGATTGGGCAGTGCCCTACAATGAGCAGTTCTTC
TRBJ2-3	-	once	TRBV9	CASSVDWGSTDTQYF	TGTGCCAGCAGCGTAGACTGGGGGAGCACAGATACGCAGTATTTT
TRBJ1-1	TRBD1	-	TRBV4-1	CASSQDQQGDTEAFF	TGCGCCAGCAGCCAAGATCAACAGGGGGATACTGAAGCTTTCTTT
TRBJ1-2	TRBD1	-	TRBV28	CASSLSTGRGGYTF	TGTGCCAGCAGTTTATCGACAGGGAGGGGCGGCTACACCTTC
TRBJ1-1	-	-	TRBV9	CASAKPPSGSTEAFF	TGTGCCAGCGCGAAACCTCCTTCGGGGTCCACTGAAGCTTTCTTT
TRBJ2-7	-	-	TRBV19	CASSMGRFSYEQYF	TGTGCCAGTAGTATGGGGAGGTTCTCCTACGAGCAGTACTTC
TRBJ1-5	-	-	TRBV24-1	CATSDSRRTNQPQHF	TGTGCCACCAGTGACTCTCGACGGACGAACCAGCCCCAGCATTTT
TRBJ1-5	-	-	TRBV10-3	CAISDRGQDNQPQHF	TGTGCCATCAGTGACAGGGGCCAGGACAATCAGCCCCAGCATTTT
TRBJ2-7	-	-	TRBV21-1	CASSRSSGKLTYEQYF	TGTGCCAGCAGCAGATCTAGCGGGAAGCTTACCTACGAGCAGTACTTC
TRBJ1-3	-	-	TRBV4-1	CASSQGGAYLSGNTIYF	TGCGCCAGCAGCCAAGGGGGCGCTTATTTATCTGGAAACACCATATATTTT
TRBJ1-1	-	-	TRBV5-1	CASSLDGMNTEAFF	TGCGCCAGCAGCCTTGACGGCATGAACACTGAAGCTTTCTTT
TRBJ2-2	TRBD2	few	TRBV7-9	CASSQHFSGSSTGELFF	TGTGCCAGCAGCCAACACTTCAGCGGGAGTTCTACCGGGGAGCTGTTTTTT
TRBJ2-7	-	few	TRBV21-1	CASSKKGDSSYEQYF	TGTGCCAGCAGCAAAAAGGGGGACAGCTCCTACGAGCAGTACTTC
TRBJ2-1	TRBD1	-	TRBV11-3	CASSPLTGAPYNEQFF	TGTGCCAGCAGCCCTTTGACAGGGGCCCCCTACAATGAGCAGTTCTTC
TRBJ2-7	TRBD1	-	TRBV19	CASSTGSGSYEQYF	TGTGCCAGTTCGACAGGGTCAGGCTCCTACGAGCAGTACTTC
TRBJ2-1	TRBD2	-	TRBV24-1	CATSDSSGGRRYNEQFF	TGTGCCACCAGTGATAGTAGCGGGGGGCGGAGGTACAATGAGCAGTTCTTC
TRBJ1-2	-	-	TRBV9	CASSVVPREAYGYTF	TGTGCCAGCAGCGTAGTTCCAAGGGAAGCCTATGGCTACACCTTC
TRBJ2-7	-	-	TRBV6-2/TRBV6-3	CASSYLYLPSFF	TGTGCCAGCAGTTACCTTTATCTCCCGAGCTTCTTC
TRBJ1-2	-	few	TRBV7-9	CASSLVGHKSGYTF	TGTGCCAGCAGCTTAGTGGGACACAAAAGTGGCTACACCTTC
TRBJ1-1	-	-	TRBV2	CASYRSDTEAFF	TGTGCCAGCTATCGATCCGACACTGAAGCTTTCTTT
TRBJ2-3	-	-	TRBV4-3	CASSQNVGAQDADTQYF	TGCGCCAGCAGCCAAAATGTAGGGGCTCAAGACGCAGATACGCAGTATTTT
TRBJ1-2	-	-	TRBV9	CASSVMSGYGYTF	TGTGCCAGCAGCGTAATGTCAGGCTATGGCTACACCTTC
TRBJ2-7	TRBD2	-	TRBV28	CASSPVSGATDEQYF	TGTGCCAGCAGTCCGGTTAGCGGGGCGACCGACGAGCAGTACTTC
TRBJ2-1	TRBD2	-	TRBV18	CASSFTIGLADYEQFF	TGTGCCAGCTCCTTCACCATTGGACTAGCAGACTATGAGCAGTTCTTC